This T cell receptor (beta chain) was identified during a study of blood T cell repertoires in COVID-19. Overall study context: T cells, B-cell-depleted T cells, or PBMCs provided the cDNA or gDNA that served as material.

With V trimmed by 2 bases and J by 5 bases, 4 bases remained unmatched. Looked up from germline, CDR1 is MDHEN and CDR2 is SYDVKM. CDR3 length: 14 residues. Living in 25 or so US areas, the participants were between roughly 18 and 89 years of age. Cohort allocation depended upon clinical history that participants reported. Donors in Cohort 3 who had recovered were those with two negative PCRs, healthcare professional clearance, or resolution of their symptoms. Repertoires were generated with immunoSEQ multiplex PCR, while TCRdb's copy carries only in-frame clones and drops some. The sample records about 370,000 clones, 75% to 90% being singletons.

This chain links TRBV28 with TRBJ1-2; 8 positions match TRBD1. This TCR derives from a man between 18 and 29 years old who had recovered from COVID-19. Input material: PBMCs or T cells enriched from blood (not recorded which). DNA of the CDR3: TGTGCCAGCAGTTTAGACAGGGGAGGGTATGGCTACACCTTC. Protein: CASSLDRGGYGYTF.